A single sample is the source of the 12 T cell receptor beta chains below, sequenced in a study of CD8 T cells in Susac syndrome. Random hexamers primed reverse transcription of roughly 0.45 to 1 ug RNA. A single record per CDR3 protein comes from TCRdb applying MiXCR to the immunoSEQ multiplex PCR reads. The sample carries about 430,000 distinct CDR3 sequences, roughly 85% recorded once. Source material: CD8+ T cells from PBMCs. Receptors originate from a human donor with multiple sclerosis.

The chain couples TRBV19 to TRBJ2-7; D gene ambiguous. CDR1 is LNHDA and CDR2 is SQIVND in the germline V gene (reference sequence). V was pared by 1 base and J by 2 bases, with 6 bases between. CDR3 size: 13 residues. CDR3 nucleotide sequence: TGTGCCAGTAGTATAGCACAGACCTACGAGCAGTACTTC. It codes for CASSIAQTYEQYF.

The CDR3: CASLADYGYTF. CDR3 sequence (DNA): TGTGCCAGCCTAGCAGACTATGGCTACACCTTC. The chain links TRBV7-8 to TRBJ1-2; the D is unclear. Trimming stripped 8 bases from V and 3 bases from J, with 7 bases between. This CDR3 region has 11 residues. Germline lookup yields CDR1 SGHVS and CDR2 FQNEAQ.

The chain combines TRBV7-2 with TRBJ1-1; 7 bases map to TRBD1. The germline CDR1 and CDR2 sequences are SGHTA and FQGNSA. This CDR3 has 15 amino acids. V lost 5 bases, J lost 5 bases, and 11 bases stayed unmatched. The DNA of the CDR3 is TGTGCCAGCAGCCCGCGTACAGGGGAGGGAACTGAAGCTTTCTTT. It codes for CASSPRTGEGTEAFF.

The rearrangement joins TRBV7-9 to TRBJ1-1; a possible D gene is TRBD1 (6 bases). The germline V and J ends were trimmed by 7 bases and 5 bases, with 11 bases remaining between them. Germline CDR1 is SEHNR and CDR2 is FQNEAQ (reference sequence). The CDR3 is made up of 12 amino acids. The CDR3 nucleotides read TGTGCCAGCACCGATACAGGGACTGAAGCTTTCTTT. Translated, it gives CASTDTGTEAFF.

The J gene is TRBJ1-3, the V gene TRBV4-1, with D uncertain. CDR1 is MGHRA, CDR2 YSYEKL, per germline. Trimming took 0 bases from V and 0 from J, leaving 9 bases between them. The CDR3 consists of 16 residues. The DNA for the CDR3 is TGCGCCAGCAGCCAAGAGGCGGGCGGCTCTGGAAACACCATATATTTT. Its translation: CASSQEAGGSGNTIYF.

The chain carries TRBV12-3 or TRBV12-4 and TRBJ2-1, with 12 bases fitting TRBD2. With 6 bases clipped from V and 3 bases from J, the junction kept 3 bases outside the gene matches. CDR3 size: 15 residues. The CDR3 DNA is TGTGCCAGCAGACGGACTAGCGGGAACTACAATGAGCAGTTCTTC. Translation: CASRRTSGNYNEQFF.

In its sample, this clonotype was seen once. This chain joins TRBV11-2 and TRBJ2-5; D might be TRBD2 (6 bases). CDR3 length: 15 amino acids. V gave up 3 bases and J gave up 4 bases, with 15 bases separating them. Germline CDR1 is SGHAT and CDR2 is FQNNGV. The CDR3: CASSLEGQLGETQYF. The CDR3 nucleotides are TGTGCCAGCAGCTTGGAGGGGCAGCTAGGAGAGACCCAGTACTTC.

The gene calls are TRBV30 and TRBJ1-5; 9 nucleotides align to TRBD1. Germline V gene data show CDR1 as GTSNPN and CDR2 as SVGIG (reference sequence). V gave up 7 bases and J gave up 0 bases; unmatched junction bases: 10. CDR3 size: 16 residues. The CDR3 reads CAYQGQGEVSNQPQHF. In nucleotides, the CDR3 is TGTGCCTACCAGGGACAGGGTGAAGTTAGCAATCAGCCCCAGCATTTT.

The CDR3 DNA sequence: TGTGCCAGCAGCCCGGGGACCGCCGGGACTGAAGCTTTCTTT. Translated: CASSPGTAGTEAFF. The genes are TRBV7-2 and TRBJ1-1; possible D gene TRBD1, 5 bases. V lost 5 bases and J 5 bases, leaving 15 bases between the germline ends. The CDR3 has 14 residues. Looked up from germline, CDR1 is SGHTA and CDR2 is FQGNSA. Based on the CDR3 plus reference TRBV7-2 and TRBJ1-1, the full variable domain is GAGVSQSPSNKVTEKGKDVELRCDPISGHTALYWYRQSLGQGLEFLIYFQGNSAPDKSGLPSDRFSAERTGGSVSTLTIQRTQQEDSAVYLCASSPGTAGTEAFFGQGTRLTVV.

The chain has TRBV6-5 and TRBJ1-5; TRBD1 is a possible D gene (6 bases). Germline V gives CDR1 MNHEY, CDR2 SVGAGI. Trimming cost V 5 bases and J 4 bases, with 9 bases left between them. The CDR3 spans 13 residues. CDR3 sequence (DNA): TGTGCCAGCAGTAACAGGGCAAATCAGCCCCAGCATTTT. Amino acid sequence: CASSNRANQPQHF.

The chain carries TRBV5-1 and TRBJ2-1, with 10 bases matching TRBD1. Germline trimming cut 4 bases from V and 2 bases from J; bases unmatched to any gene: 12. Germline V gene lookup returns CDR1 SGHRS and CDR2 YFSETQ. The CDR3 runs 18 residues. CDR3 protein: CASSPFPSGQGTYNEQFF. CDR3 in DNA: TGCGCCAGCAGCCCGTTCCCCTCGGGACAGGGGACCTACAATGAGCAGTTCTTC. Using reference TRBV5-1 and TRBJ2-1 for the parts outside the CDR3, the full variable domain is KAGVTQTPRYLIKTRGQQVTLSCSPISGHRSVSWYQQTPGQGLQFLFEYFSETQRNKGNFPGRFSGRQFSNSRSEMNVSTLELGDSALYLCASSPFPSGQGTYNEQFFGPGTRLTVL.

This clonotype has just a few counts. This chain connects TRBV19 to TRBJ2-7; 12 nucleotides match TRBD1. The CDR3 loop spans 14 amino acids. V lost 5 bases to trimming and J lost 5 bases; unmatched junction nucleotides: 4. From germline, CDR1 is LNHDA and CDR2 SQIVND (reference sequence). The CDR3 reads CASSLGTGGHEQYF. The CDR3 nucleotides read TGTGCCAGTAGTCTCGGGACAGGGGGCCACGAGCAGTACTTC.